The 27 T cell receptor beta chains below come from one sample, sequenced in a study of identical twins. TCRdb ran MiXCR on the 5' RACE reads and lists one entry per CDR3 protein. This repertoire shows 500,000 or so distinct CDR3 sequences, approximately 15% found once; its top ten account for about 1%. This sample also belongs to another study, concerning yellow fever vaccine responses in identical twins.

Sequences were obtained from CD4+ T cells sorted from blood. These receptors were taken from a woman between 18 and 29 years old in good health.

The chain combines TRBV12-3 or TRBV12-4 with TRBJ1-4; TRBD1 might be the D (6 bases). V lost 2 bases to trimming and J lost 0 bases, with 16 bases between them. CDR3 length: 18 residues. The CDR3 spells CASSLLRLQGPTNEKLFF. CDR3 DNA sequence: TGTGCCAGCAGTTTACTCCGTCTACAGGGTCCAACTAATGAAAAACTGTTTTTT.

The V and J genes are TRBV12-3 or TRBV12-4 and TRBJ1-5, with a tentative D call TRBD1 (6 bases). Trimming shortened V by 7 bases and J by 6 bases, and 19 bases separated the two germline ends. The CDR3 contains 15 residues. CDR3 loop: CASKLAGAGGQPQHF. The CDR3 nucleotides are TGTGCCAGCAAACTAGCGGGGGCGGGAGGTCAGCCCCAGCATTTT.

This clonotype was counted only a few times. The chain couples TRBV12-3 or TRBV12-4 to TRBJ2-3; 12 nucleotides line up with TRBD2. The CDR3 runs to 16 residues. Trimming took 5 bases from V and 6 from J; bases not matched to a gene: 9. CDR3 DNA sequence: TGTGCCAGCAGTCCCGCACGGACTAGCGGGAAGGATACGCAGTATTTT. It codes for CASSPARTSGKDTQYF.

The genes are TRBV24-1 and TRBJ2-1; TRBD2 matches at 8 bases. The CDR3 is 13 amino acids. Germline values: CDR1 KGHDR, CDR2 SFDVKD. The CDR3 region is CATGGLRYNEQFF. The CDR3 DNA is TGTGCTACGGGGGGGCTTAGGTACAATGAGCAGTTCTTC.

This clonotype was observed a handful of times. V and J are TRBV11-2 and TRBJ2-7, with TRBD1 matching 11 bases. The germline CDR1 and CDR2 sequences are SGHAT and FQNNGV. The CDR3 covers 15 residues. Losses at the gene ends were 3 bases for V and 7 bases for J; bases not matched to a gene: 8. The CDR3 sequence is CASSLGQGESREQYF. CDR3 nucleotide sequence: TGTGCCAGCAGCTTGGGACAGGGGGAGTCTCGGGAGCAGTACTTC.

The table lists this clonotype with many counts. The V call is TRBV20-1, the J call TRBJ2-7, with D possibly being TRBD1 (6 bases). The CDR3 is made up of 16 amino acids. V shed 0 bases and J shed 4 bases, with 19 bases lying between them. Germline assignment: CDR1 DFQATT and CDR2 SNEGSKA (reference sequence). CDR3 DNA sequence: TGCAGTGCTAGAGAAGGGGGAGTACCCCGAACTTACGAGCAGTACTTC. Protein: CSAREGGVPRTYEQYF.

This clonotype was counted between two and nine times. CDR3 DNA sequence: TGCGCCAGCAGCTTGGATGGACGGGCTGAAAAACTGTTTTTT. This sequence encodes CASSLDGRAEKLFF. The chain is built from TRBV5-1 and TRBJ1-4, with D uncertain. The CDR3 covers 14 residues. V lost 0 bases and J 7 bases, leaving 10 bases between the germline ends. Germline lookup yields CDR1 SGHRS and CDR2 YFSETQ.

This chain links TRBV7-6 with TRBJ1-6; 7 bases map to TRBD1. Unmatched junction bases numbered 13, after V lost 5 bases and J lost 3 bases. The germline V gene encodes CDR1 SGHVS and CDR2 FNYEAQ. CDR3 length: 18 amino acids. CDR3 nucleotides: TGTGCCAGCAGCCCGACCCTGGGACAGACTTACTATAATTCACCCCTCCACTTT. Translated, it gives CASSPTLGQTYYNSPLHF.

This clonotype was observed a few times. V and J are TRBV6-1 and TRBJ1-2, with unresolved D. Germline V gene sequence: CDR1 MNHNS, CDR2 SASEGT. The CDR3 has 15 residues. V gave up 2 bases and J gave up 2 bases, with 12 bases separating them. The CDR3 reads CASSESGRPNYGYTF. The CDR3, as DNA: TGTGCCAGCAGTGAATCAGGCCGCCCAAACTATGGCTACACCTTC.

This chain connects TRBV14 to TRBJ2-3, with D possibly being TRBD1 (5 bases). The CDR3 has 16 residues. V lost 0 bases to trimming and J lost 2 bases, with 12 bases between them. Germline V gene sequence: CDR1 SGHDN, CDR2 FVKESK. This CDR3 reads CASSQDLTVTTDTQYF. Here the CDR3 DNA reads TGTGCCAGCAGCCAAGATCTGACAGTTACCACAGATACGCAGTATTTT. Full variable domain (rest looked up from reference TRBV14 and TRBJ2-3): EAGVTQFPSHSVIEKGQTVTLRCDPISGHDNLYWYRRVMGKEIKFLLHFVKESKQDESGMPNNRFLAERTGGTYSTLKVQPAELEDSGVYFCASSQDLTVTTDTQYFGPGTRLTVL.

This clonotype was counted only a few times. The rearrangement joins TRBV5-6 to TRBJ2-7, with 9 bases lining up with TRBD2. The V gene end was trimmed by 2 bases and the J gene end by 5 bases; junction bases not matched to a gene: 11. The CDR3 is 16 amino acids. CDR1 is SGHDT and CDR2 is YYEEEE in the germline V gene. The CDR3 nucleotides read TGTGCCAGCAGCTTACGCGCGGGCGGGAGGGGGAACGAGCAGTACTTC. The encoded protein is CASSLRAGGRGNEQYF.

This clonotype was recorded once. Since the CDR3 does not end with the conserved phenylalanine or tryptophan, this likely comes from a read error. J is TRBJ2-3 and V is TRBV19; 9 bases match TRBD2. CDR3 length: 18 amino acids. From germline, CDR1 is LNHDA and CDR2 SQIVND (reference sequence). Trimming removed 8 bases from V and 1 base from J; junction bases left unmatched: 16. The CDR3 nucleotides read TGTGCCAGTCCGCCCCCCAGCGGGGGGATTGCTGGCACAGATACGCAGTATCTG. It is translated as CASPPPSGGIAGTDTQYL.

The chain has TRBV28 and TRBJ2-7; weak D call: TRBD2 (6 bases). The CDR3 extends over 14 amino acids. V was cut by 10 bases and J by 6 bases, with 22 bases left in between. Germline V gene sequence: CDR1 MDHEN, CDR2 SYDVKM. DNA of the CDR3: TGTGCCACAGCAAAACCGCCGGGAGTGGTCGAGCAGTACTTC. Translation gives CATAKPPGVVEQYF.

Only a few counts were recorded for this clonotype. The chain combines TRBV6-2 or TRBV6-3 with TRBJ2-2, with D maybe TRBD2 (5 bases). CDR1 and CDR2 from the germline V gene are MNHEY and SVGEGT. V lost 3 bases, J lost 4 bases, and 12 bases lay in between. The CDR3 consists of 15 residues. CDR3 sequence reads: CASSYIRTGTGELFF. DNA of the CDR3: TGTGCCAGCAGTTATATTCGGACTGGCACCGGGGAGCTGTTTTTT.

V and J are TRBV30 and TRBJ1-2; D not resolved. The length of the CDR3 is 14 residues. The germline V gene has CDR1 GTSNPN and CDR2 SVGIG (reference sequence). The V end lost 0 bases, the J end lost 6 bases, and 14 bases lay between the germline ends. For the CDR3, the DNA is TGTGCCTGGAGTGTACGGGTGGCCGACCATGGCTACACCTTC. Encoded protein: CAWSVRVADHGYTF.

The CDR3 nucleotides read TGTGCCTGGAGTCCACAGAACTACGAGCAGTACTTC. Its protein is CAWSPQNYEQYF. This sequence joins TRBV30 and TRBJ2-7; D not certain. In germline, CDR1 is GTSNPN, CDR2 SVGIG (reference sequence). The CDR3 sequence is 12 residues long. Trimming stripped 2 bases from V and 3 bases from J, with 8 bases between.

The chain uses TRBV3-1 and TRBJ2-1, with 8 bases fitting TRBD2. Germline V CDR1 and CDR2: LGHDT, YNNKEL (reference sequence). Unmatched junction bases numbered 6, after V lost 8 bases and J lost 6 bases. This CDR3 is 13 amino acids long. Here the CDR3 reads CASGGTSRNEQFF. Here the CDR3 DNA reads TGTGCCAGCGGAGGGACTAGTCGCAATGAGCAGTTCTTC.

Ten or more counts support this clonotype. CDR3 region: CSARDYDRRMTGGRETQYF. The CDR3 DNA reads as TGCAGTGCTAGAGATTACGACCGGCGGATGACGGGGGGTAGGGAGACCCAGTACTTC. The V call is TRBV20-1, the J call TRBJ2-5; 7 positions agree with TRBD2. V lost 0 bases and J lost 5; bases outside the gene matches: 21. Germline V gene lookup returns CDR1 DFQATT and CDR2 SNEGSKA (reference sequence). The CDR3 has 19 residues.

This rearrangement joins TRBV7-2 to TRBJ2-1; perhaps TRBD1 as D (5 bases). In germline, CDR1 is SGHTA, CDR2 FQGNSA. This CDR3 comprises 13 residues. The V end lost 2 bases, the J end lost 10 bases, and 12 bases lay between the germline ends. The CDR3 sequence: CASSLWGEWEQFF. The CDR3 coding sequence is TGTGCCAGCAGCTTATGGGGCGAGTGGGAGCAGTTCTTC.

This clonotype was counted only a few times. The V call is TRBV9, the J call TRBJ2-6; D ambiguous. Germline CDR1 and CDR2: SGDLS and YYNGEE. This CDR3 spans 15 amino acids. Trimming shortened V by 0 bases and J by 4 bases, and 8 bases separated the two germline ends. CDR3 DNA: TGTGCCAGCAGCGTAGCAGGTATGGGGGCCAACGTCCTGACTTTC. Protein product: CASSVAGMGANVLTF.

This chain connects TRBV10-3 to TRBJ1-5, with D tentatively TRBD1 (5 bases). Trimming stripped 7 bases from V and 7 bases from J, with 14 bases between. The germline V gene encodes CDR1 ENHRY and CDR2 SYGVKD. There are 13 residues in the CDR3. The CDR3 here is CAITGGEGQPQHF. The CDR3 DNA is TGTGCCATCACGGGAGGGGAGGGGCAGCCCCAGCATTTT.

As DNA, the CDR3 is TGCGCCAGCAGCTTGGTGCCAGATGAAAAACTGTTTTTT. Amino acid sequence: CASSLVPDEKLFF. This chain uses TRBV5-1 with TRBJ1-4; D is undetermined. V was clipped by 0 bases and J by 6 bases, with 6 bases between them. This CDR3 contains 13 residues. Germline values: CDR1 SGHRS, CDR2 YFSETQ.

Turning to this clonotype: One base away lies a much larger clone, so this may be a sequencing read error. This chain uses TRBV2 with TRBJ2-5; D uncertain. The CDR3 covers 15 residues. Germline V gene data show CDR1 as SNHLY and CDR2 as FYNNEI. As DNA, the CDR3 is TGTACCAGCAGCGAAAGACCTTTCCAAGGAGAGACCCAGTACTTC. It codes for CTSSERPFQGETQYF.

Remarks on this clonotype: The germline gene is not matched at one end of the junction; a read error may be the cause. V and J are TRBV11-2 and TRBJ2-2; 13 bases match TRBD2. Germline values: CDR1 SGHAT, CDR2 FQNNGV. This CDR3 spans 17 amino acids. CDR3 in DNA: TGTCCCAGCAGCTTACTAGCGGGGGGGCAATCCACCGGGGAGCTGTTTTTT. Translating gives CPSSLLAGGQSTGELFF.

This clonotype has a handful of counts. The rearrangement uses TRBV5-1 and TRBJ2-2; tentative D call: TRBD2 (6 bases). Germline-derived CDR1 and CDR2 are SGHRS and YFSETQ. The V end was cut by 5 bases, the J end by 4 bases, with 9 bases between. CDR3 size: 13 residues. CDR3 sequence (DNA): TGCGCCAGCAGTGAGGGAGGCACCGGGGAGCTGTTTTTT. It codes for CASSEGGTGELFF.

The chain recombines TRBV6-2 or TRBV6-3 with TRBJ2-1; D unclear. Germline CDR1 and CDR2: MNHEY and SVGEGT. This CDR3 has 15 residues. Trimming shortened V by 7 bases and J by 6 bases, and 19 bases separated the two germline ends. The CDR3 is CASTNYMGSGNEQFF. The CDR3 DNA reads as TGTGCCAGCACCAATTACATGGGGTCTGGCAATGAGCAGTTCTTC.

This clonotype was seen more than once but under ten times. This rearrangement joins TRBV20-1 to TRBJ2-1; maybe TRBD1 (6 bases). The V end lost 0 bases, the J end lost 5 bases, and 11 bases lay between the germline ends. Germline assignment: CDR1 DFQATT and CDR2 SNEGSKA (reference sequence). The CDR3 sequence is 14 residues long. CDR3 region: CSARDRQGNNEQFF. In nucleotides, the CDR3 is TGCAGTGCTAGAGATAGGCAGGGGAACAATGAGCAGTTCTTC.